This note documents a single TCR beta chain sequence. Blood libraries mostly used about 0.5 ug genomic DNA, six replicates each. Method: immunoSEQ multiplex PCR; TCRdb's copy keeps in-frame clones and lacks some. The table has about 68,000 clones, more than 75% seen once. The CDR3 sequence is 16 residues long. Losses at the gene ends were 6 bases for V and 6 bases for J; bases not matched to a gene: 14. Germline V lookup: CDR1 SGHDT, CDR2 YYEEEE. These data belong to a study of neoadjuvant anti-PD-1 for oral cavity cancer. Study as a whole: Non-progressing patients received a fourth nivolumab dose near day 43, then surgery on days 50-56.

The time point is: after neoadjuvant nivolumab, at surgical resection. Blood cells were analyzed directly, without culture or expansion. The material was PBMCs, obtained after nivolumab (anti-PD-1) treatment. The sequence was collected from a person aged 35-79 years with oral cavity squamous cell carcinoma. V and J are TRBV5-6 and TRBJ2-2; 7 bases are a match to TRBD1. CDR3: CASNLKVGQTSGELFF. DNA for the CDR3: TGTGCCAGCAACCTCAAAGTGGGACAGACGTCCGGGGAGCTGTTTTTT.